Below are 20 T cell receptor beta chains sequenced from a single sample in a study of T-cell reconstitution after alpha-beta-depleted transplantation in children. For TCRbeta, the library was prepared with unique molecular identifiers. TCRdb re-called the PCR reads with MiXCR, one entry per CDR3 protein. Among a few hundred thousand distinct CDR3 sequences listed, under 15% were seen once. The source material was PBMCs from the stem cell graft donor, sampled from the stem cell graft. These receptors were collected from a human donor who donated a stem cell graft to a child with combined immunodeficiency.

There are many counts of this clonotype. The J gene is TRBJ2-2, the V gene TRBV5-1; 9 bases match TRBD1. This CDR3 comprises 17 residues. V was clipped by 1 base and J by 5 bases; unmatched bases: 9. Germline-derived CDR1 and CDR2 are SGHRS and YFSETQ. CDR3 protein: CASSLSSTGGRTGELFF. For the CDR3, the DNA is TGCGCCAGCAGCTTGAGTAGCACAGGGGGCAGGACCGGGGAGCTGTTTTTT.

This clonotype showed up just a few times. In DNA form, the CDR3 reads TGTGCCATCCCGGGAGATACGCAGTATTTT. Its translation: CAIPGDTQYF. The chain joins TRBV7-9 to TRBJ2-3, with no clear D. The CDR3 runs to 10 residues. V gave up 10 bases and J gave up 5 bases, with 7 bases separating them. Germline lookup yields CDR1 SEHNR and CDR2 FQNEAQ (reference sequence).

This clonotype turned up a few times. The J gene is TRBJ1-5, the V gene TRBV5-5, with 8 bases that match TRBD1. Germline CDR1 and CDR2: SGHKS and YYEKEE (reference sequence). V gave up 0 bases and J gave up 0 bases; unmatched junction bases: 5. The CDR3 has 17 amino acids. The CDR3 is CASSLGTGTYSNQPQHF. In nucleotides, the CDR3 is TGTGCCAGCAGCTTGGGGACAGGGACCTATAGCAATCAGCCCCAGCATTTT.

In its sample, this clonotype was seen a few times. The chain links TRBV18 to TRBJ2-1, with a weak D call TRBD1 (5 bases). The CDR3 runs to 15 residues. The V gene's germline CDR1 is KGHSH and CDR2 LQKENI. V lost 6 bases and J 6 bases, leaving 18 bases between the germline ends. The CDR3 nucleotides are TGTGCCAGCTCCCCGCCCCCGACAGCCGCCAATGAGCAGTTCTTC. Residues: CASSPPPTAANEQFF.

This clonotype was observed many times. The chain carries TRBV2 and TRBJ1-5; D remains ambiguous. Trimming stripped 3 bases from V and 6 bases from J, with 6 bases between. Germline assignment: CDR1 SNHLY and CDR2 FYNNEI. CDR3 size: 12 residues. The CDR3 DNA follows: TGTGCCAGCAGTGAGGGGAGTCAGCCCCAGCATTTT. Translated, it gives CASSEGSQPQHF. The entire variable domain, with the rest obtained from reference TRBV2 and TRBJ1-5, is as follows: EPEVTQTPSHQVTQMGQEVILRCVPISNHLYFYWYRQILGQKVEFLVSFYNNEISEKSEIFDDQFSVERPDGSNFTLKIRSTKLEDSAMYFCASSEGSQPQHFGDGTRLSIL.

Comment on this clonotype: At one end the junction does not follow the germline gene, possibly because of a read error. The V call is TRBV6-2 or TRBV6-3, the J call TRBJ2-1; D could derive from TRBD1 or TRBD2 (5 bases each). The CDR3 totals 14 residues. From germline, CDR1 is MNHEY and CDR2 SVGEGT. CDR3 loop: CGSSAPGTDNEQFF. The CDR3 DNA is TGTGGCAGCAGTGCTCCCGGGACCGACAATGAGCAGTTCTTC.

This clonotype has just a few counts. CDR3 residues: CASSLRQQGRGSAFF. CDR3 DNA sequence: TGTGCCAGCAGTTTAAGGCAACAGGGTCGCGGGTCGGCTTTCTTT. The chain carries TRBV12-3 or TRBV12-4 and TRBJ1-1, with D perhaps matching TRBD1 (6 bases). The CDR3 has 15 amino acids. Deletions cut 2 bases from V and 11 bases from J, with 21 bases between.

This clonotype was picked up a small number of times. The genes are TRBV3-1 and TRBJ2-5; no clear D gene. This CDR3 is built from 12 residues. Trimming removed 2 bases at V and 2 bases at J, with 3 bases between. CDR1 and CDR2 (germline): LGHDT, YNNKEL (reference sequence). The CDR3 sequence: CASSQKQETQYF. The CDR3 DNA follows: TGTGCCAGCAGCCAAAAACAAGAGACCCAGTACTTC.

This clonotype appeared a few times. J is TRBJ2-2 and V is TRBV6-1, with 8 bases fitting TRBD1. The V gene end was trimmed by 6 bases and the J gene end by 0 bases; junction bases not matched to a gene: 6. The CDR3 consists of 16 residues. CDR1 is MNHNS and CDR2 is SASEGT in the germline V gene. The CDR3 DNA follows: TGTGCCAGCAGGGGTCAGGGGGCGCCGAACACCGGGGAGCTGTTTTTT. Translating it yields CASRGQGAPNTGELFF.

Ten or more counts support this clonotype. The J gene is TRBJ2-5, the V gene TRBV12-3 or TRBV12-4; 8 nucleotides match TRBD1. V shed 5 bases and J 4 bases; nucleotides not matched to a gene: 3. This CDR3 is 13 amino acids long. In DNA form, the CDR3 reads TGTGCCAGCAGTCCAGACAGGGGAGAGACCCAGTACTTC. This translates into CASSPDRGETQYF.

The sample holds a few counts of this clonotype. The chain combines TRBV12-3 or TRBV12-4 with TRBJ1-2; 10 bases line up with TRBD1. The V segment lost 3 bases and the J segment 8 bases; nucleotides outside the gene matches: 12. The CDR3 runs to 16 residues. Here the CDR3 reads CASSFVGQGSRRGYTF. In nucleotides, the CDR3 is TGTGCCAGCAGTTTTGTGGGACAGGGGTCCCGGAGAGGCTACACCTTC.

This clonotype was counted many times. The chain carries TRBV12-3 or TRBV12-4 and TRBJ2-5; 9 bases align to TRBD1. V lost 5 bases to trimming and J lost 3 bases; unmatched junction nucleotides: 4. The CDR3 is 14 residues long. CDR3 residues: CASSSWTGEETQYF. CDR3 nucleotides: TGTGCCAGCAGTAGCTGGACAGGGGAAGAGACCCAGTACTTC.

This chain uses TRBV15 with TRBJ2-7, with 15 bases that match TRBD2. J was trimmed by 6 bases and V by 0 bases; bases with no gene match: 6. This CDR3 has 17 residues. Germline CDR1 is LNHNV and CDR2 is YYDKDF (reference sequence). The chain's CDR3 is CATSRETGLAGGSEQYF. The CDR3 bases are TGTGCCACCAGCAGAGAGACGGGACTAGCGGGAGGATCCGAGCAGTACTTC.

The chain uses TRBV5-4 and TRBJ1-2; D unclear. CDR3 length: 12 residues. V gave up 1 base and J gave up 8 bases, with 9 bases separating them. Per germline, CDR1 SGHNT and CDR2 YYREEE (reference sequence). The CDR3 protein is CASSLLVGGYTF. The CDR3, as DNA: TGTGCCAGCAGCTTGTTGGTGGGCGGCTACACCTTC.

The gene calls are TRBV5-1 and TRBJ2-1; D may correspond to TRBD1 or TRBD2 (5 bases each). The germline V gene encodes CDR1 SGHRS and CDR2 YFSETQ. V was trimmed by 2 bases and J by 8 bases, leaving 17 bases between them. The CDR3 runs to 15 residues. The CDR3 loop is CASSFHEGKVDEQFF. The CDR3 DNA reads TGCGCCAGCAGCTTCCATGAGGGGAAGGTCGATGAGCAGTTCTTC.

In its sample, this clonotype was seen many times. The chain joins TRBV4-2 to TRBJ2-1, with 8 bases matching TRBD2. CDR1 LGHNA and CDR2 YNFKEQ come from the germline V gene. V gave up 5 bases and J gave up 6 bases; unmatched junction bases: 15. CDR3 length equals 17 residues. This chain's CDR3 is CASSERSGIAGTNEQFF. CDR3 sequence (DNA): TGTGCCAGCAGCGAAAGGTCCGGGATAGCGGGGACCAATGAGCAGTTCTTC.

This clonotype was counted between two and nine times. The CDR3 coding sequence is TGTGCCAGCGAAGCGGGAGGAGTATACGAGCAGTACTTC. Translation: CASEAGGVYEQYF. The chain combines TRBV2 with TRBJ2-7; 9 bases match TRBD2. Germline V CDR1 and CDR2: SNHLY, FYNNEI. V lost 8 bases and J lost 4; bases outside the gene matches: 6. CDR3 length: 13 amino acids.

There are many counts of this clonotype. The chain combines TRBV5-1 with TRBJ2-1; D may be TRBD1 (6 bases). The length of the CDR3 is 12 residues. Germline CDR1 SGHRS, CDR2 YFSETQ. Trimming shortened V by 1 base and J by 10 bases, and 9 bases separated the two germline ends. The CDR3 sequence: CASSLTGQEQFF. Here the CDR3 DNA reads TGCGCCAGCAGCTTGACAGGGCAGGAGCAGTTCTTC.

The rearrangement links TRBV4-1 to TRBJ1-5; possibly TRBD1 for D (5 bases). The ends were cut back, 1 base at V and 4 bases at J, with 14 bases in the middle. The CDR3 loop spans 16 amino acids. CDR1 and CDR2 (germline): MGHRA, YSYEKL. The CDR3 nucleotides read TGCGCCAGCAGCCAAGGGGTACGGGGGTCTAATCAGCCCCAGCATTTT. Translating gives CASSQGVRGSNQPQHF.

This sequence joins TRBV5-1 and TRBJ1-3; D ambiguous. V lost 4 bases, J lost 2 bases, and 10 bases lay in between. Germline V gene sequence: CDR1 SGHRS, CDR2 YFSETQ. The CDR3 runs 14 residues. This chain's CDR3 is CASSLDPTGNTIYF. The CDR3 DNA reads TGCGCCAGCAGCCTGGACCCCACTGGAAACACCATATATTTT. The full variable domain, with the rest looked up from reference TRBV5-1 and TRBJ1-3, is KAGVTQTPRYLIKTRGQQVTLSCSPISGHRSVSWYQQTPGQGLQFLFEYFSETQRNKGNFPGRFSGRQFSNSRSEMNVSTLELGDSALYLCASSLDPTGNTIYFGEGSWLTVV.